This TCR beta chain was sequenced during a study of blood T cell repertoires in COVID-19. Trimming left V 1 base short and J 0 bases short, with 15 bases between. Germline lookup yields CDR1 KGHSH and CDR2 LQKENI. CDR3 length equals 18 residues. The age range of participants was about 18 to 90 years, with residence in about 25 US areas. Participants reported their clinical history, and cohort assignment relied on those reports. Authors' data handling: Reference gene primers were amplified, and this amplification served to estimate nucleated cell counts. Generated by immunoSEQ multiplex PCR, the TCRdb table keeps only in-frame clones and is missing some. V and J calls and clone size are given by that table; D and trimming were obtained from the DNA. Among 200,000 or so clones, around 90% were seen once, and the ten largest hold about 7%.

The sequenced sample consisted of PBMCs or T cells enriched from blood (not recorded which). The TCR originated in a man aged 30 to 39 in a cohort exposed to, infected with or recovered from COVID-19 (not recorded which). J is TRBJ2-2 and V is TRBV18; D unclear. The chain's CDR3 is CASSPLAKIEANTGELFF. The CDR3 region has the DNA TGTGCCAGCTCACCACTTGCGAAGATTGAGGCGAACACCGGGGAGCTGTTTTTT.